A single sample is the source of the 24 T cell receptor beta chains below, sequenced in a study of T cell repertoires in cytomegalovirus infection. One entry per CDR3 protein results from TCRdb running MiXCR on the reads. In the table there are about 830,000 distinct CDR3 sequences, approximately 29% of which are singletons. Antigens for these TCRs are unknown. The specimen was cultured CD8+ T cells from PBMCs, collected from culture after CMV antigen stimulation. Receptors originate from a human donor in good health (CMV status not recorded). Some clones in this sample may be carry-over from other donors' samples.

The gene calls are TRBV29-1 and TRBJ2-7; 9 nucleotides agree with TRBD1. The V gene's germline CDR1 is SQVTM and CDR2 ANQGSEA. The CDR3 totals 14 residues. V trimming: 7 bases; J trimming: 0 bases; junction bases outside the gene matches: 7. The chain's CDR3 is CSAAGTGYSYEQYF. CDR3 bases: TGCAGCGCAGCCGGGACAGGGTACTCCTACGAGCAGTACTTC.

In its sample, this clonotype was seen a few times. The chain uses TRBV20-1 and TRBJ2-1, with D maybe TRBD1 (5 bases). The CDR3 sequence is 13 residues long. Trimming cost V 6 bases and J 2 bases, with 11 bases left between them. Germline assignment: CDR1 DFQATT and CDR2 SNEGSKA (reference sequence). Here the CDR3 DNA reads TGCAGTGCCCAGGGTTTAGCCTACAATGAGCAGTTCTTC. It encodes CSAQGLAYNEQFF.

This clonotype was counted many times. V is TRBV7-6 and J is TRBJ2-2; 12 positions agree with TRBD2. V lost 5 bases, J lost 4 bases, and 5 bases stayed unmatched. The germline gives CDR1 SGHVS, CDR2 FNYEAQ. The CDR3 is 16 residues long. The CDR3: CASSLRLAGVTGELFF. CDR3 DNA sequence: TGTGCCAGCAGCCTAAGACTAGCGGGGGTCACCGGGGAGCTGTTTTTT. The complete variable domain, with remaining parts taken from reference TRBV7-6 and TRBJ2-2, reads GAGVSQSPRYKVTKRGQDVALRCDPISGHVSLYWYRQALGQGPEFLTYFNYEAQQDKSGLPNDRFSAERPEGSISTLTIQRTEQRDSAMYRCASSLRLAGVTGELFFGEGSRLTVL.

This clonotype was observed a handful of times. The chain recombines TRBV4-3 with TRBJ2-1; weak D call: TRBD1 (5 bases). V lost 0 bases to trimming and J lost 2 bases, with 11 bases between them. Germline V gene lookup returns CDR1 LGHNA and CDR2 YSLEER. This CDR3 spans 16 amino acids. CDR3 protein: CASSQDAGPPYNEQFF. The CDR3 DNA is TGCGCCAGCAGCCAAGATGCAGGGCCTCCCTACAATGAGCAGTTCTTC.

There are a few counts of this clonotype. CDR3 coding DNA: TGTGCCAGCAGCTTGACCCACCGGGAGCAGTTCTTC. Amino acid sequence: CASSLTHREQFF. The chain is built from TRBV7-2 and TRBJ2-1; D unresolved. V was shortened by 3 bases and J by 10 bases, with 10 bases between the two germline ends. The CDR3 runs to 12 residues. Germline CDR1 reads SGHTA; CDR2 reads FQGNSA.

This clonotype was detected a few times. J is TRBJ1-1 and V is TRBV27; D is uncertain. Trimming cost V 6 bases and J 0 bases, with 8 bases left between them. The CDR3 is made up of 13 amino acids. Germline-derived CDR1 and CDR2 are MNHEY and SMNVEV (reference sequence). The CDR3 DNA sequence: TGTGCCAGCAGCTCTACAATGAACACTGAAGCTTTCTTT. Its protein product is CASSSTMNTEAFF.

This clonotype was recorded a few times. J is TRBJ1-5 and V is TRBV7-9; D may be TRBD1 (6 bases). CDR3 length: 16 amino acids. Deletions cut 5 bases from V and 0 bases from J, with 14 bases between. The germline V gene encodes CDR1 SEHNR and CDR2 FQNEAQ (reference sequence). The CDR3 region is CASSGAPDSSNQPQHF. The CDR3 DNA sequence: TGTGCCAGCAGCGGAGCCCCGGACAGTAGCAATCAGCCCCAGCATTTT.

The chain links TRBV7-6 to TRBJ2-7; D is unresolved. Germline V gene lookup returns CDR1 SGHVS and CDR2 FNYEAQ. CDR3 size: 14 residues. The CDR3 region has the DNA TGTGCTAGCAGCCTTCCGGACGCTACCTACGAGCAGTACGTC. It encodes CASSLPDATYEQYV.

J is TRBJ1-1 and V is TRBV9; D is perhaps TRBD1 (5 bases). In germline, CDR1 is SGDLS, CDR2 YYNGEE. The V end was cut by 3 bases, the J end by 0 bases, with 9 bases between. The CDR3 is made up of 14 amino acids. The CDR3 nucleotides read TGTGCCAGCAGCGGGGCAGGGATGAACACTGAAGCTTTCTTT. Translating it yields CASSGAGMNTEAFF. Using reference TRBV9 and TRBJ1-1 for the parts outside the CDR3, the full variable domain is DSGVTQTPKHLITATGQRVTLRCSPRSGDLSVYWYQQSLDQGLQFLIQYYNGEERAKGNILERFSAQQFPDLHSELNLSSLELGDSALYFCASSGAGMNTEAFFGQGTRLTVV.

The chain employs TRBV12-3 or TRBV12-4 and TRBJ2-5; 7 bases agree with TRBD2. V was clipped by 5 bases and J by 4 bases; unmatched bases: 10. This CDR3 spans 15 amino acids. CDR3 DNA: TGTGCCAGCAGTCCCGCGTGGGGGGGGGGAGAGACCCAGTACTTC. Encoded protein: CASSPAWGGGETQYF.

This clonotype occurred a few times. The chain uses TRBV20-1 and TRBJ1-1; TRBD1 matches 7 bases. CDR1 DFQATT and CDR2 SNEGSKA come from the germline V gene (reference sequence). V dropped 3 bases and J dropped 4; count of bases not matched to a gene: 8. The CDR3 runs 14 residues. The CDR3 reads CSARVTGLSTEAFF. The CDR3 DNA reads TGCAGTGCTAGGGTGACAGGGTTGAGCACTGAAGCTTTCTTT.

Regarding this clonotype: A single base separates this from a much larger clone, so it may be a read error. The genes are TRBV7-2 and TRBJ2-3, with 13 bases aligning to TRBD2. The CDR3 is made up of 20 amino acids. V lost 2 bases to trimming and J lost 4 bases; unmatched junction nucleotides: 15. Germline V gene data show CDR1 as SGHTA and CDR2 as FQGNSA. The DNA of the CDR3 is TGTGCCAGCAGCTTAACCCTGATAGGGACTAGCGGGGAGTTCGCAGATACGCAGTATTTT. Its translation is CASSLTLIGTSGEFADTQYF.

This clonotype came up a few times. This CDR3 is CASSLARGLEGDTQYF. In DNA form, the CDR3 reads TGCGCCAGCAGCTTGGCCCGGGGCCTCGAGGGAGATACGCAGTATTTT. V usage is TRBV5-1 and J usage is TRBJ2-3; either TRBD1 or TRBD2 may fit D (5 bases each). Germline assignment: CDR1 SGHRS and CDR2 YFSETQ. Deletions cut 0 bases from V and 5 bases from J, with 16 bases between. This CDR3 comprises 16 residues.

CDR3 amino acids: CASSSPEGRNTEAFF. CDR3 sequence (DNA): TGTGCCAGCAGCTCCCCCGAGGGCCGGAACACTGAAGCTTTCTTT. This chain links TRBV7-9 with TRBJ1-1, with D unresolved. This CDR3 has 15 amino acids. V was trimmed by 4 bases and J by 1 base, leaving 13 bases between them. Germline CDR1 and CDR2: SEHNR and FQNEAQ (reference sequence).

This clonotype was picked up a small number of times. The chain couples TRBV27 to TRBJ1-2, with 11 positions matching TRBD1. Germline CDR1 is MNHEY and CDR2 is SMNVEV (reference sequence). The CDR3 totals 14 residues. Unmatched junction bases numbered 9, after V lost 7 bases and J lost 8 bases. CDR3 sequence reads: CASKPGQGAMGYTF. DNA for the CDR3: TGTGCCAGCAAGCCCGGACAGGGGGCGATGGGCTACACCTTC.

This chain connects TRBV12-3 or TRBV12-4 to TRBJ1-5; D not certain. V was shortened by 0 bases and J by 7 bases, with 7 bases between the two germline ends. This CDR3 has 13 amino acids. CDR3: CASSLAERQPQHF. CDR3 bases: TGTGCCAGCAGTTTAGCCGAAAGGCAGCCCCAGCATTTT.

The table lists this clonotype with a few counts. The CDR3 coding sequence is TGTGCCCTCGGAATCGAGCGGGGCCTGACCGGGGAGCTGTTTTTT. It is translated as CALGIERGLTGELFF. The chain joins TRBV7-9 to TRBJ2-2, with TRBD2 identical over 7 bases. CDR1 and CDR2 from the germline V gene are SEHNR and FQNEAQ (reference sequence). J was trimmed by 5 bases and V by 11 bases; bases with no gene match: 14. The CDR3 sequence is 15 residues long.

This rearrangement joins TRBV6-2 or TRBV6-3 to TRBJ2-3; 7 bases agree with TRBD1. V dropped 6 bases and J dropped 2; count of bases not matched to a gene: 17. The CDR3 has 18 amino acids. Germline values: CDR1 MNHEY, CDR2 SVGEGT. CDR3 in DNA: TGTGCCAGCAGACACGAAAGGCACCGGGACAGAAACACAGATACGCAGTATTTT. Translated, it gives CASRHERHRDRNTDTQYF.

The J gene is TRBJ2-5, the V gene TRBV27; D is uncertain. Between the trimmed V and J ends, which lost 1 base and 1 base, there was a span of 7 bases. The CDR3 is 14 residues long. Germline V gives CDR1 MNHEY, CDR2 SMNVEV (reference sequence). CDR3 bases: TGTGCCAGCAGTTTATATTGGACCCAAGAGACCCAGTACTTC. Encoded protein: CASSLYWTQETQYF.

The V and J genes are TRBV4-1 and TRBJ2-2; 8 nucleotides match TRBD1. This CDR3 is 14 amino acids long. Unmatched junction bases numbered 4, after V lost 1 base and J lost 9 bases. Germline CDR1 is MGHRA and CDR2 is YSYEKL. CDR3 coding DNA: TGCGCCAGCAGCCAAGGGACAGGGCCCTGGGAGCTGTTTTTT. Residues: CASSQGTGPWELFF.

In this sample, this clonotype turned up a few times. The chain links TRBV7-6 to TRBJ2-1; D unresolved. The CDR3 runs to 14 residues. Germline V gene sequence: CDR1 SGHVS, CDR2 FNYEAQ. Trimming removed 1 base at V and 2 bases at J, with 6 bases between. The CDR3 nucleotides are TGTGCCAGCAGCTTAGAACAGACCTACAATGAGCAGTTCTTC. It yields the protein CASSLEQTYNEQFF. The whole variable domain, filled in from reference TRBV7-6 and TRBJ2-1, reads GAGVSQSPRYKVTKRGQDVALRCDPISGHVSLYWYRQALGQGPEFLTYFNYEAQQDKSGLPNDRFSAERPEGSISTLTIQRTEQRDSAMYRCASSLEQTYNEQFFGPGTRLTVL.

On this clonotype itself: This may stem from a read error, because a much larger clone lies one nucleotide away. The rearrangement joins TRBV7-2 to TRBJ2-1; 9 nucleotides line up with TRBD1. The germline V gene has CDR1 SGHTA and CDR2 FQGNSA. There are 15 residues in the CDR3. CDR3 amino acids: CANSSVTGGYNEQFF. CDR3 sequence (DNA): TGTGCCAACAGCTCAGTGACAGGGGGGTACAATGAGCAGTTCTTC.

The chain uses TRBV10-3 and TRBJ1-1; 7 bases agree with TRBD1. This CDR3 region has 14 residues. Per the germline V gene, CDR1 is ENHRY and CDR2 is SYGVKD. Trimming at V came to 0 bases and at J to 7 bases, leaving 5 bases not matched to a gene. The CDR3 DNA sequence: TGTGCCATCAGTGAGTCGACAGGGAGGGATGAAGCTTTCTTT. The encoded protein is CAISESTGRDEAFF.

The CDR3 DNA follows: TGCAGCGTTGAGGTAGGGGATTCCAGGTACGAGCAGTACTTC. Encoded protein: CSVEVGDSRYEQYF. The rearrangement links TRBV29-1 to TRBJ2-7; a weak D match, TRBD1 (5 bases). Trimming took 3 bases from V and 4 from J, leaving 16 bases between them. CDR3 length equals 14 residues. CDR1 and CDR2 (germline): SQVTM, ANQGSEA.